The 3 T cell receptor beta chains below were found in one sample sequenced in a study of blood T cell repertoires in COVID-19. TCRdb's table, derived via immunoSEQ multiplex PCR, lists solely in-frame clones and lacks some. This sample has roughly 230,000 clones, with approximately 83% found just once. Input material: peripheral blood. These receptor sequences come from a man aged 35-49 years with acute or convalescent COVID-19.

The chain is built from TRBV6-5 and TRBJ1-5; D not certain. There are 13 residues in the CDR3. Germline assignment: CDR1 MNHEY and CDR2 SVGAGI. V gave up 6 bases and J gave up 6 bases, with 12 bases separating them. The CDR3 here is CASSPGILQPQHF. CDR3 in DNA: TGTGCCAGCAGCCCAGGTATCCTTCAGCCCCAGCATTTT.

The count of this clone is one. The CDR3, as DNA: TGTGCCAGCAGCCCCGGGAATCGGGTACAGATGAATTCACCCCTCCACTTT. This codes for CASSPGNRVQMNSPLHF. V gene TRBV7-2 combines with J gene TRBJ1-6; D not certain. This CDR3 spans 17 amino acids. Germline V lookup: CDR1 SGHTA, CDR2 FQGNSA. V dropped 5 bases and J dropped 7 bases, with 21 bases sitting between them.

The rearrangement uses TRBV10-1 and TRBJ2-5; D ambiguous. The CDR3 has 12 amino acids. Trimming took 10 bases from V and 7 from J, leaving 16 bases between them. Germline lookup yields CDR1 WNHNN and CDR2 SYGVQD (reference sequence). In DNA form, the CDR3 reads TGCGCCACCTTAACCTGGGCAGGGACCCAGTACTTC. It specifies CATLTWAGTQYF.